This T cell receptor (beta chain) was documented in a study of regulatory T cells in long-lasting Graves disease. This clonotype was found many times. Building the TCR beta libraries relied on iRepertoire HTBI primers, and CDR3 regions underwent Arm-PCR. MiXCR, applied by TCRdb to the multiplex PCR reads, yields one record per CDR3 protein. This repertoire shows approximately 470,000 distinct CDR3 sequences, roughly 16% found once; its top ten account for less than 15%. J was trimmed by 2 bases and V by 4 bases; bases with no gene match: 5. Germline V gene lookup returns CDR1 SGHRS and CDR2 YFSETQ. The CDR3 length is 15 residues. Documented time point: newly diagnosed GD, antithyroid drugs for less than 3 months. The TCR library used RNA extracted from PBMCs. These sequences were also reported in another study, on T cells in Graves' hyperthyroidism and ophthalmopathy. That publication notes: TCR CDR3 regions were first amplified by RT-PCR with HTBI primers.

The sample consisted of peripheral blood mononuclear cells (PBMCs), taken at new diagnosis, from a patient treated with antithyroid drugs. The clonotype comes from a man aged 35-49 years with Graves disease. The chain is built from TRBV5-1 and TRBJ2-2, with 7 positions matching TRBD1. This CDR3 reads CASSGRQGNTGELFF. CDR3 bases: TGCGCCAGCAGCGGCAGACAGGGTAACACCGGGGAGCTGTTTTTT.